This T cell receptor beta chain was identified in a study of graft-versus-host responses after intestinal transplantation. Data came from immunoSEQ multiplex PCR; TCRdb stores just in-frame clones and leaves some out. The sample yields over 90,000 clones, around 92% seen once. From germline, CDR1 is SQVTM and CDR2 ANQGSEA. The ends were cut back, 7 bases at V and 0 bases at J, with 10 bases in the middle. The CDR3 loop spans 12 amino acids. About this clone: Its specificity is unknown.

The specimen comprised unstimulated CD4+ T cells sorted from spleen or lymph node cells, sampled before transplant. This sequence was found in a human donor who was the organ donor for an intestinal transplant. This rearrangement joins TRBV29-1 to TRBJ2-7, with D possibly TRBD2 on 6 matching bases. CDR3 amino acids: CSGRGSSYEQYF. The DNA of the CDR3 is TGCAGCGGGAGGGGCAGCTCCTACGAGCAGTACTTC.